Presented here are 6 T cell receptor beta chains from one specimen sequenced in a study of cytomegalovirus exposure and HLA in healthy donors. 60 Vbeta and 13 Jbeta primers were used in PCR. TCRdb's table, derived via immunoSEQ multiplex PCR, lists solely in-frame clones and lacks some. Of approximately 210,000 clones listed, roughly three quarters are singletons. The sequenced material came from PBMCs. These receptors were taken from a male donor in good health and CMV-seropositive.

The chain is built from TRBV27 and TRBJ2-1; D gene unclear. CDR1 and CDR2 (germline): MNHEY, SMNVEV (reference sequence). Trimming took 6 bases from V and 8 from J, leaving 14 bases between them. The CDR3 consists of 13 residues. The CDR3 nucleotides read TGTGCCAGCAGATCCGGGTTTGTCGATGAGCAGTTCTTC. This encodes CASRSGFVDEQFF.

This clone came up a few times. J is TRBJ2-7 and V is TRBV19, with 14 bases fitting TRBD2. The V segment lost 1 base and the J segment 4 bases; nucleotides outside the gene matches: 15. The germline CDR1 and CDR2 sequences are LNHDA and SQIVND (reference sequence). This CDR3 is built from 20 residues. CDR3 sequence (DNA): TGTGCCAGTAGTATAGGTTCGTGGGCTACCGGACTAGCGGGAGGTTACGAGCAGTACTTC. It yields the protein CASSIGSWATGLAGGYEQYF.

This chain uses TRBV19 with TRBJ1-6; D is unresolved. Looked up from germline, CDR1 is LNHDA and CDR2 is SQIVND (reference sequence). Trimming left V 3 bases short and J 9 bases short, with 12 bases between. This CDR3 spans 14 amino acids. CDR3 residues: CASSIDQAGSPLHF. The CDR3 nucleotides read TGTGCCAGTAGTATCGACCAGGCAGGTTCACCCCTCCACTTT.

The chain has TRBV5-8 and TRBJ1-2; TRBD1 is a possible D gene (5 bases). The CDR3 has 12 residues. Trimming removed 7 bases from V and 7 bases from J, with 14 bases in between. Germline values: CDR1 SGHTS, CDR2 YDEGEE. CDR3 loop: CASSWGLGGYTF. CDR3 coding DNA: TGTGCCAGCTCGTGGGGCCTGGGTGGCTACACCTTC.

CDR3 sequence: CASSLVTSSYTEAFF. The CDR3 DNA reads TGTGCCAGCAGCTTAGTTACCAGTTCTTACACTGAAGCTTTCTTT. This chain uses TRBV11-2 with TRBJ1-1; D is undetermined. The V and J ends lost 1 base and 3 bases respectively, with 12 bases between them. This CDR3 has 15 amino acids. Germline CDR1 SGHAT, CDR2 FQNNGV.

This clone occurred a few times. This rearrangement joins TRBV4-1 to TRBJ1-1; D unclear. Trimming removed 8 bases at V and 2 bases at J, with 6 bases between. Germline lookup yields CDR1 MGHRA and CDR2 YSYEKL. This CDR3 comprises 11 residues. The CDR3 DNA sequence: TGCGCCAGCGTCAAAAACACTGAAGCTTTCTTT. It is translated as CASVKNTEAFF.